What follows are 8 T cell receptor beta chains derived from one specimen sequenced in a study of blood T cell repertoires in COVID-19. Data came from immunoSEQ multiplex PCR; TCRdb stores just in-frame clones and leaves some out. The profile shows 65,000 to 90,000 clones, roughly 90% of them singletons. The source material was peripheral blood. The receptors come from a man older than 75 with COVID-19, enrolled during active disease.

The chain uses TRBV7-9 and TRBJ2-7, with D tentatively TRBD1 (6 bases). CDR3 length: 13 amino acids. The germline gives CDR1 SEHNR, CDR2 FQNEAQ (reference sequence). Trimming took 4 bases from V and 1 from J, leaving 8 bases between them. CDR3 loop: CASSYTGSYEQYF. DNA for the CDR3: TGTGCCAGCAGCTATACAGGGTCCTACGAGCAGTACTTC. The whole variable domain, remainder taken from reference TRBV7-9 and TRBJ2-7, is DTGVSQNPRHKITKRGQNVTFRCDPISEHNRLYWYRQTLGQGPEFLTYFQNEAQLEKSRLLSDRFSAERPKGSFSTLEIQRTEQGDSAMYLCASSYTGSYEQYFGPGTRLTVT.

The chain carries TRBV5-4 and TRBJ2-7; D remains ambiguous. The CDR3 extends over 13 amino acids. Between the trimmed V and J ends, which lost 4 bases and 2 bases, there was a span of 10 bases. Germline assignment: CDR1 SGHNT and CDR2 YYREEE (reference sequence). The CDR3 DNA reads TGTGCCAGCAGCATTTCCAGAACCTACGAGCAGTACTTC. It specifies CASSISRTYEQYF.

This clone showed up just a few times. This chain links TRBV4-1 with TRBJ2-7; D call uncertain. The V gene lost 1 base and the J gene lost 5 bases, with 9 bases spanning the gap. CDR1 and CDR2 (germline): MGHRA, YSYEKL. CDR3 size: 13 residues. In DNA form, the CDR3 reads TGCGCCAGCAGCCAAGTCATAAGCAACGAGCAGTACTTC. It encodes CASSQVISNEQYF.

The J gene is TRBJ1-4, the V gene TRBV25-1, with 8 bases fitting TRBD1. Germline CDR1 MGHDK, CDR2 SYGVNS. This CDR3 spans 16 amino acids. V was clipped by 1 base and J by 8 bases; unmatched bases: 9. The CDR3 DNA sequence: TGTGCCAGCAGTGAATTGGGACAGGAAGGAATAGAAAAACTGTTTTTT. Its protein is CASSELGQEGIEKLFF.

The chain uses TRBV6-6 and TRBJ1-6, with 7 bases lining up with TRBD1. J lost 9 bases, V lost 5 bases, and 7 bases had no gene match. Germline V lookup: CDR1 MNHNY, CDR2 SVGAGI (reference sequence). CDR3 size: 14 residues. This CDR3 reads CASSGGGAGSPLHF. The CDR3 coding sequence is TGTGCCAGCAGTGGAGGGGGCGCGGGTTCACCCCTCCACTTT.

The chain uses TRBV5-1 and TRBJ1-1; the D gene is possibly TRBD1 (6 bases). CDR1 is SGHRS, CDR2 YFSETQ, per germline. The CDR3 length is 17 residues. V lost 0 bases and J 1 base, leaving 16 bases between the germline ends. CDR3: CASSLDRGTWGNTEAFF. The CDR3 coding sequence is TGCGCCAGCAGCTTGGATAGGGGGACATGGGGGAACACTGAAGCTTTCTTT.

The chain has TRBV4-2 and TRBJ1-2; D is unresolved. CDR1 is LGHNA and CDR2 is YNFKEQ in the germline V gene. The CDR3 totals 16 residues. V lost 1 base and J lost 0, with 12 bases in between. CDR3 loop: CASSQVSGRANYGYTF. The CDR3 bases are TGTGCCAGCAGCCAAGTTAGTGGTAGAGCTAACTATGGCTACACCTTC.

The V and J genes are TRBV29-1 and TRBJ1-1, with a possible D match to TRBD1 (6 bases). V was cut by 1 base and J by 2 bases, with 8 bases left in between. Germline CDR1 SQVTM, CDR2 ANQGSEA. The CDR3 loop spans 13 amino acids. The CDR3 DNA reads as TGCAGCGTTGAAGGACAGGTAAACACTGAAGCTTTCTTT. It translates to CSVEGQVNTEAFF.